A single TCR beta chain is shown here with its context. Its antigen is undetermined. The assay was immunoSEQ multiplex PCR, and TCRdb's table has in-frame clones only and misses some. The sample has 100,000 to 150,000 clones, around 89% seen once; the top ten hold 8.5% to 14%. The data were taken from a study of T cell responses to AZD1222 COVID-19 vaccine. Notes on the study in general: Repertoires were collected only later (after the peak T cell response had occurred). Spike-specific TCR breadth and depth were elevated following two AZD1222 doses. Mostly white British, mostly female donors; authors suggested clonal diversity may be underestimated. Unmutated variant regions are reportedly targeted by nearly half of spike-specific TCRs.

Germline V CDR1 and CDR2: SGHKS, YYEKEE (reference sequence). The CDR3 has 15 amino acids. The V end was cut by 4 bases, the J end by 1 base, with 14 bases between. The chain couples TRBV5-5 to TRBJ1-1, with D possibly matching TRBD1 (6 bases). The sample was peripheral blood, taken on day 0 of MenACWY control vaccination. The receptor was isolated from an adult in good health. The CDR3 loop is CASSKEGQPNTEAFF. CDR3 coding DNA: TGTGCCAGCAGCAAAGAAGGACAGCCGAACACTGAAGCTTTCTTT.